The 19 T cell receptor beta chains presented below share a single source sample, sequenced in a study of graft-versus-host responses after intestinal transplantation. Assay used: immunoSEQ multiplex PCR; TCRdb lists only in-frame clones, some missing. The repertoire consists of some 48,000 clones, with approximately 95% occurring once and the leading ten covering around 0.21%. Antigen specificity for these receptors is unknown. The sample was unstimulated CD8+ T cells sorted from spleen or lymph node cells, taken before transplant. The receptors derive from a human donor who was the organ donor for an intestinal transplant.

Comment on this clone: The same CDR3 also results from other DNA sequences found in this sample. CDR3 sequence (DNA): TGTGCCTGGAGTGCATTCGGGGAGTCGGGGGAAAAACTGTTTTTT. The encoded protein is CAWSAFGESGEKLFF. The V gene is TRBV30, the J gene TRBJ1-4, with D hard to call. Germline V gives CDR1 GTSNPN, CDR2 SVGIG (reference sequence). V was cut by 1 base and J by 8 bases, with 17 bases left in between. This CDR3 is 15 amino acids long.

The chain links TRBV25-1 to TRBJ2-1; TRBD2 aligns across 8 bases. This CDR3 is 15 amino acids long. Per the germline V gene, CDR1 is MGHDK and CDR2 is SYGVNS. Unmatched junction bases numbered 8, after V lost 6 bases and J lost 4 bases. This chain's CDR3 is CASSGRGGQYNEQFF. CDR3 DNA sequence: TGTGCCAGCAGCGGGAGGGGGGGGCAATACAATGAGCAGTTCTTC.

This chain links TRBV19 with TRBJ2-7; no reliable D call. Germline V gene lookup returns CDR1 LNHDA and CDR2 SQIVND (reference sequence). The CDR3 runs to 13 residues. V was trimmed by 2 bases and J by 2 bases, leaving 7 bases between them. Here the CDR3 DNA reads TGTGCCAGTAGTATAAAGGACCCCTACGAGCAGTACTTC. Encoded protein: CASSIKDPYEQYF.

The V call is TRBV18, the J call TRBJ2-7; 7 nucleotides agree with TRBD1. CDR3 length: 16 amino acids. V trimming: 5 bases; J trimming: 2 bases; junction bases outside the gene matches: 12. Germline V gives CDR1 KGHSH, CDR2 LQKENI. In DNA form, the CDR3 reads TGTGCCAGCTCAACATCTCTCGGGGACAGAGCCTACGAGCAGTACTTC. Its translation: CASSTSLGDRAYEQYF.

This chain joins TRBV7-3 and TRBJ2-3; 12 bases map to TRBD2. V shed 6 bases, J shed 4 bases, and the junction held 5 bases outside the gene matches. Germline CDR1 SGHTA, CDR2 FQGTGA. The CDR3 length is 15 residues. The CDR3 is CASSLAGGPSDTQYF. The CDR3 DNA sequence: TGTGCCAGCAGTCTAGCGGGGGGGCCCTCAGATACGCAGTATTTT.

This clone has a handful of counts. The chain uses TRBV6-5 and TRBJ2-2, with TRBD2 matching over 7 bases. Germline V CDR1 and CDR2: MNHEY, SVGAGI. This CDR3 is built from 15 residues. Trimming cost V 7 bases and J 1 base; bases outside gene matches: 6. The CDR3 protein is CASTGGVRNTGELFF. Here the CDR3 DNA reads TGTGCCAGCACGGGGGGAGTACGGAACACCGGGGAGCTGTTTTTT.

CDR3 coding DNA: TGCAGCGTTTCAAAGGGGGCCTACGAGCAGTACTTC. Translation gives CSVSKGAYEQYF. V and J are TRBV29-1 and TRBJ2-7; tentative D call: TRBD1 (6 bases). The V gene lost 5 bases and the J gene lost 2 bases, with 10 bases spanning the gap. The germline V gene encodes CDR1 SQVTM and CDR2 ANQGSEA. This CDR3 is 12 amino acids long.

The chain links TRBV11-2 to TRBJ1-3; unclear D gene. Germline V gene sequence: CDR1 SGHAT, CDR2 FQNNGV. V lost 0 bases to trimming and J lost 0 bases, with 12 bases between them. The length of the CDR3 is 17 residues. CDR3 sequence reads: CASSLEFGSNSGNTIYF. For the CDR3, the DNA is TGTGCCAGCAGCTTAGAATTTGGGTCGAACTCTGGAAACACCATATATTTT.

V and J are TRBV9 and TRBJ1-5, with 10 bases matching TRBD1. The J segment lost 9 bases and the V segment lost 0 bases, leaving 9 bases of the junction unmatched. The germline gives CDR1 SGDLS, CDR2 YYNGEE. The CDR3 runs 16 residues. CDR3 loop: CASSVDGTGALGPQHF. The CDR3 DNA reads TGTGCCAGCAGCGTAGACGGGACAGGGGCCTTGGGGCCCCAGCATTTT.

The rearrangement uses TRBV13 and TRBJ1-3, with TRBD1 matching over 7 bases. There are 16 residues in the CDR3. Germline CDR1 reads PRHDT; CDR2 reads FYEKMQ (reference sequence). V was clipped by 8 bases and J by 4 bases; unmatched bases: 14. CDR3 coding DNA: TGTGCCAGCGGGACCGAACAGGGGCTCGAAGGAAACACCATATATTTT. Translated, it gives CASGTEQGLEGNTIYF.

With respect to this clone: Different DNA sequences within this sample yield the same CDR3. The chain couples TRBV5-4 to TRBJ2-7; the D is unclear. Trimming took 2 bases from V and 7 from J, leaving 7 bases between them. CDR1 is SGHNT and CDR2 is YYREEE in the germline V gene (reference sequence). CDR3 size: 11 residues. DNA for the CDR3: TGTGCCAGCAGCTTTGGCCTGGAGCAGTACTTC. It translates to CASSFGLEQYF.

The chain uses TRBV4-1 and TRBJ2-7; either TRBD1 or TRBD2 may fit D (5 bases each). CDR1 and CDR2 from the germline V gene are MGHRA and YSYEKL. The V end lost 1 base, the J end lost 2 bases, and 15 bases lay between the germline ends. This CDR3 is 16 amino acids long. CDR3 protein: CASSQGGLSGAYEQYF. CDR3 DNA: TGCGCCAGCAGCCAAGGGGGGTTGTCGGGCGCCTACGAGCAGTACTTC.

The chain recombines TRBV7-2 with TRBJ2-6, with D uncertain. This CDR3 is 17 amino acids long. V was trimmed by 1 base and J by 0 bases, leaving 10 bases between them. CDR1 is SGHTA, CDR2 FQGNSA, per germline. CDR3 DNA sequence: TGTGCCAGCAGCTTAGGATTAGGTTACTCTGGGGCCAACGTCCTGACTTTC. It yields the protein CASSLGLGYSGANVLTF.

V is TRBV9 and J is TRBJ2-1; 8 positions match TRBD1. CDR3 length: 15 amino acids. The J segment lost 8 bases and the V segment lost 0 bases, leaving 7 bases of the junction unmatched. The germline V gene encodes CDR1 SGDLS and CDR2 YYNGEE. The CDR3 is CASSVGTGMRDEQFF. The CDR3, as DNA: TGTGCCAGCAGCGTAGGGACAGGGATGAGAGATGAGCAGTTCTTC.

As for this clone: Other DNA sequences in the sample encode the same CDR3. The V gene is TRBV29-1, the J gene TRBJ2-7; D is undetermined. Trimming took 3 bases from V and 0 from J, leaving 3 bases between them. The V gene's germline CDR1 is SQVTM and CDR2 ANQGSEA. The CDR3 sequence is 11 residues long. The DNA of the CDR3 is TGCAGCGTTGACAGCTCCTACGAGCAGTACTTC. Encoded protein: CSVDSSYEQYF.

About this clone: Sequence at one end of the junction differs from germline and may be a read error. The rearrangement uses TRBV19 and TRBJ1-5, with D possibly being TRBD1 (6 bases). There are 12 residues in the CDR3. Germline V gives CDR1 LNHDA, CDR2 SQIVND (reference sequence). The CDR3 reads CASSIGGAGQVF. The CDR3 DNA reads as TGTGCCAGTAGTATCGGGGGGGCTGGGCAGGTGTTT.

The genes are TRBV14 and TRBJ1-5, with 7 positions matching TRBD1. Germline V gene sequence: CDR1 SGHDN, CDR2 FVKESK. There are 16 residues in the CDR3. V lost 9 bases and J lost 0; bases outside the gene matches: 11. The CDR3: CARGQGGSSSNQPQHF. The CDR3 DNA sequence: TGTGCCAGGGGGCAGGGGGGCTCTTCTAGCAATCAGCCCCAGCATTTT.

The chain joins TRBV13 to TRBJ2-7, with D perhaps TRBD1 (5 bases). From germline, CDR1 is PRHDT and CDR2 FYEKMQ (reference sequence). V was pared by 8 bases and J by 5 bases, with 19 bases between. The length of the CDR3 is 14 residues. CDR3 sequence (DNA): TGTGCCAGCGCTTGGCCAGGGATGATCAACGAGCAGTACTTC. Protein: CASAWPGMINEQYF. Variable domain in full (rest from reference TRBV13 and TRBJ2-7): AAGVIQSPRHLIKEKRETATLKCYPIPRHDTVYWYQQGPGQDPQFLISFYEKMQSDKGSIPDRFSAQQFSDYHSELNMSSLELGDSALYFCASAWPGMINEQYFGPGTRLTVT.

The V and J genes are TRBV7-9 and TRBJ2-3, with D possibly matching TRBD2 (6 bases). CDR3 length: 18 amino acids. V lost 4 bases and J lost 2, with 22 bases in between. CDR1 SEHNR and CDR2 FQNEAQ come from the germline V gene (reference sequence). The CDR3 loop is CASSSRWGEQGTTDTQYF. The CDR3 DNA sequence: TGTGCCAGCAGCTCAAGATGGGGGGAGCAAGGAACCACAGATACGCAGTATTTT.